This T cell receptor beta chain appears in the sequencing data of a study of shared clonotypes between healthy human individuals. Details on this clone: Its matching antigen is unknown.

Germline-derived CDR1 and CDR2 are MNHNS and SASEGT. V was shortened by 7 bases and J by 10 bases, with 14 bases between the two germline ends. This CDR3 contains 13 residues. Profiling relied on immunoSEQ multiplex PCR, and the TCRdb table lists in-frame clones only, not all of them. The data hold around 2.3 million clones, with almost 96% observed a single time. Study outcomes and limitations: Generation probabilities were higher for clonotypes shared across all four sorted-subset donors than for unshared ones. Sequencing depth was expected to influence donor clonotype sharing. Estimated clonotype richness was generally higher in naive than memory subsets.

V and J are TRBV6-1 and TRBJ1-6; D gene unclear. The sample comprised naive CD4+ T cells sorted from blood. The subset here: CD45RA+ positively selected. The TCR comes from a man younger than 35 in good health. Here the CDR3 reads CASIVRPESPLHF. The CDR3 DNA is TGTGCCAGCATTGTCCGTCCAGAATCACCCCTCCACTTT.